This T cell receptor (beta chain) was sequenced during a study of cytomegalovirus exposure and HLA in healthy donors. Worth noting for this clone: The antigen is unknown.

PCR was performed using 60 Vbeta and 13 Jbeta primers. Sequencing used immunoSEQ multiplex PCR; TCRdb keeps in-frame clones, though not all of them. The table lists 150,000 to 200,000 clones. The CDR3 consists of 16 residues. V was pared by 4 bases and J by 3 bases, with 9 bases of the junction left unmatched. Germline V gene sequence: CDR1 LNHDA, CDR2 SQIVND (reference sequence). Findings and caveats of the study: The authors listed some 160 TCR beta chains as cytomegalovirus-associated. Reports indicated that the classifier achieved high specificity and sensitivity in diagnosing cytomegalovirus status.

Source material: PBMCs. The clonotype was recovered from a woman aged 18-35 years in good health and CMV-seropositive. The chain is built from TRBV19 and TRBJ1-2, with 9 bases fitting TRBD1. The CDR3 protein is CASSRADRGAHYGYTF. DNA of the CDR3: TGTGCCAGTAGTAGGGCCGACAGGGGGGCCCACTATGGCTACACCTTC.